This record looks at one T cell receptor beta chain sequence and its context. This entry comes from a study of blood T cell repertoires in COVID-19. Study information: Sources were T cells, B-cell-depleted T cells, or PBMCs; the material itself was cDNA or gDNA.

The data were produced by immunoSEQ multiplex PCR, yet TCRdb's version contains in-frame clones alone and is incomplete. The table includes approximately 220,000 clones, about four fifths detected once. Clinical history reported by participants formed the basis on which cohorts were assigned. During the 2 weeks before they entered the study, exposed participants had met someone with a PCR-confirmed or clinician-diagnosed COVID-19 case. Sequencing used PBMCs or T cells enriched from blood (not recorded which). This receptor was taken from a woman between 35 and 50 years old who had been exposed to COVID-19.

CDR3 DNA sequence: TGTGCCAGCTCACCCGACAACCTGGGAACTAATGAAAAACTGTTTTTT. Translated: CASSPDNLGTNEKLFF. J is TRBJ1-4 and V is TRBV18; no reliable D call. Germline V gene lookup returns CDR1 KGHSH and CDR2 LQKENI. Trimming removed 3 bases at V and 1 base at J, with 12 bases between. The CDR3 contains 16 residues.